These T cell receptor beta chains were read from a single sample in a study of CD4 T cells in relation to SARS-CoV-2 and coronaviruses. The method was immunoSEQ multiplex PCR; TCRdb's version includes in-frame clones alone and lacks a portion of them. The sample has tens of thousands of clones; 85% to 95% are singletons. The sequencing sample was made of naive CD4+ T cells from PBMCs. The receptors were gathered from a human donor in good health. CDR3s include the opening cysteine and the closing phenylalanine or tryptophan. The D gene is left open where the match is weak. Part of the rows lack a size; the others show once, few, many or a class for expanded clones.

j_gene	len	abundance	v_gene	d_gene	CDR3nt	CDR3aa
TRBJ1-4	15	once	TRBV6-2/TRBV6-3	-	TGTGCCAGCAGTCCGGACGAGGCAGGTATCGAAAAACTGTTTTTT	CASSPDEAGIEKLFF
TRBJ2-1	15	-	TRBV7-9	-	TGTGCCAGCAGCCCCTCCCTAGGTATCCACAATGAGCAGTTCTTC	CASSPSLGIHNEQFF
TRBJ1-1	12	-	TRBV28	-	TGTGCCAGCAGATTACCCGACCGTGAAGCTTTCTTT	CASRLPDREAFF
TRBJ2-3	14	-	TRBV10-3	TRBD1	TGTGCCATCACCGTGACAGGGGGAACAGATACGCAGTATTTT	CAITVTGGTDTQYF
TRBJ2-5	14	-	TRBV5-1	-	TGCGCCAGCAGCTTGATGGGTAACCAAGTGACCCAGTACTTC	CASSLMGNQVTQYF
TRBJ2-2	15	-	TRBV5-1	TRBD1	TGCGCCAGCAGCCCGGACAGGGGTAACACCGGGGAGCTGTTTTTT	CASSPDRGNTGELFF
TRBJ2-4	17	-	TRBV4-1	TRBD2	TGCGCCAGCAGCCAGGGCCTGGGCCAGCGGGAGCGGGACATTCAGTACTTC	CASSQGLGQRERDIQYF
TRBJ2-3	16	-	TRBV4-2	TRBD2	TGTGCCAGCAGCCAAGAGCGGGAGGCTCCCCTGGATACGCAGTATTTT	CASSQEREAPLDTQYF
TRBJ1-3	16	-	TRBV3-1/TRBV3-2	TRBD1	TGTGCCAGCAGCCAACCCAGGGGGCAATCTGGAAACACCATATATTTT	CASSQPRGQSGNTIYF
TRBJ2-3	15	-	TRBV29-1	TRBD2	TGCAGCGTTGATCGACTAGCGGGAGTCTTAGATACGCAGTATTTT	CSVDRLAGVLDTQYF
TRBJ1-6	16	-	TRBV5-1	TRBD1	TGCGCCAGCAGCTTGGAAACGACAGGGGCGCATTCACCCCTCCACTTT	CASSLETTGAHSPLHF
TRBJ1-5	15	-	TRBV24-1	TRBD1	TGTGCCACCAGTGATCCAGGGGGCGGCAATCAGCCCCAGCATTTT	CATSDPGGGNQPQHF
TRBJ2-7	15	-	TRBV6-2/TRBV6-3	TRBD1	TGTGCCAGCAGCGTCGGACAGGGCGTCCCCTACGAGCAGTACTTC	CASSVGQGVPYEQYF
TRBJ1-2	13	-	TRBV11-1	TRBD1	TGTGCCAGCAGCAGAAGGACAGGGAACGGCTACACCTTC	CASSRRTGNGYTF
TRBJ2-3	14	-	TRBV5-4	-	TGTGCCAGCAGCCTTCTAGCTAGCGCAGATACGCAGTATTTT	CASSLLASADTQYF
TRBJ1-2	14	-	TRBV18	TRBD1	TGTGCCAGCTCCCCGGACAGGACCAACTATGGCTACACCTTC	CASSPDRTNYGYTF
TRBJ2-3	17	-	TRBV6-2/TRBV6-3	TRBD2	TGTGCCAGCAGCCCCCCCCCAGGTAGCGGGAGCACAGATACGCAGTATTTT	CASSPPPGSGSTDTQYF
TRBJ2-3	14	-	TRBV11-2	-	TGTGCCAGCAGCTTAGAATTAGCATCAGATACGCAGTATTTT	CASSLELASDTQYF
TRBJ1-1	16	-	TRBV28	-	TGTGCCAGCACCTACGGAGGTACCCTACAGAACACTGAAGCTTTCTTT	CASTYGGTLQNTEAFF
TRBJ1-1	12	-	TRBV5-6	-	TGTGCCAGCAGCTTTCAACGACTTGAAGCTTTCTTT	CASSFQRLEAFF
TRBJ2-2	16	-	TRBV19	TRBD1	TGTGCCAGTAGTACCCCGGACAGGGCGAACACCGGGGAGCTGTTTTTT	CASSTPDRANTGELFF
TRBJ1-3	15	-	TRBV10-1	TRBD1	TGCGCCAGCAGTCCAGCCTGGGACAGTGGAAACACCATATATTTT	CASSPAWDSGNTIYF
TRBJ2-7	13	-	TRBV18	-	TGTGCCAGCTCACCAATCGAGGGTAACGAGCAGTACTTC	CASSPIEGNEQYF
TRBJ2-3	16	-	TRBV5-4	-	TGTGCCAGCAGCTTGGGGGGGCGACAGAGCACAGATACGCAGTATTTT	CASSLGGRQSTDTQYF
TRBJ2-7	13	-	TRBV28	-	TGTGCCAGCAGAACCCAGGACAGCTACGAGCAGTACTTC	CASRTQDSYEQYF
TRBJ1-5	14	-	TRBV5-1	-	TGCGCCAGCAGCATATCAGGGGAAGATCAGCCCCAGCATTTT	CASSISGEDQPQHF
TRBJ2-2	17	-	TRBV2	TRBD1	TGTGCCAGCAGTGAAAATGAGAAGACAGGGGATTCCGGGGAGCTGTTTTTT	CASSENEKTGDSGELFF
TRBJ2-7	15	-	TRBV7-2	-	TGTGCCAGCAGTCAATTATTCTGGAGCTCCTACGAGCAGTACTTC	CASSQLFWSSYEQYF
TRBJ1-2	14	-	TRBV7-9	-	TGTGCCAGCAGCCCTTTCAGGGGTCACTATGGCTACACCTTC	CASSPFRGHYGYTF
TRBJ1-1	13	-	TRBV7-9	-	TGTGCCAGCACCATTAAGGCAGACACTGAAGCTTTCTTT	CASTIKADTEAFF
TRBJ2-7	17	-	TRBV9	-	TGTGCCAGCAGCGTAGCTTCGTGGACCCAAAGCTCCTACGAGCAGTACTTC	CASSVASWTQSSYEQYF
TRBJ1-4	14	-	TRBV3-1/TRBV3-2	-	TGTGCCAGCAGCCAAGTCCAGATAAATGAAAAACTGTTTTTT	CASSQVQINEKLFF
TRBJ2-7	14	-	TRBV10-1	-	TGCGCCAGCAGTGAGTCCAGGACAATCAACGAGCAGTACTTC	CASSESRTINEQYF
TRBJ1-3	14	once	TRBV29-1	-	TGCAGCGTCAAACGCTCGACAGGTGGGGACACCATATATTTT	CSVKRSTGGDTIYF
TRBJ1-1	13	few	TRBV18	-	TGTGCCAGCTCACCCCGGGCGCGGACTGAAGCTTTCTTT	CASSPRARTEAFF
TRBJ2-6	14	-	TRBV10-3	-	TGTGCCATCAAGGTGAACTCTGGGGCCAACGTCCTGACTTTC	CAIKVNSGANVLTF
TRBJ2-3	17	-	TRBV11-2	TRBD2	TGTGCCAGCAGCCTAGCGGGAGGGCCCAGTGGAACAGATACGCAGTATTTT	CASSLAGGPSGTDTQYF
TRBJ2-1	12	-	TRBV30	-	TGTGCCTGGACCATGGGCCGGAAGGAGCAGTTCTTC	CAWTMGRKEQFF
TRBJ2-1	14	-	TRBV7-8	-	TGTGCCAGCAGCTTAGCCGGCAGGGTTTATGAGCAGTTCTTC	CASSLAGRVYEQFF
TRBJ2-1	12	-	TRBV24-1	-	TGTGCCACCAGTGAAGGGACAACAGGGCAGTTCTTC	CATSEGTTGQFF
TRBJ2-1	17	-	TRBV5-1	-	TGCGCCAGCAGCCTCGAAACCGGGATCTCGTCATACAATGAGCAGTTCTTC	CASSLETGISSYNEQFF
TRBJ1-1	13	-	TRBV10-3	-	TGTGCCATCCAAAATCGGGAGGACACTGAAGCTTTCTTT	CAIQNREDTEAFF
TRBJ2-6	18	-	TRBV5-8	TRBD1	TGTGCCAGCAGCCCCCTAGAGGGGGCCTACTCTGGGGCCAACGTCCTGACTTTC	CASSPLEGAYSGANVLTF
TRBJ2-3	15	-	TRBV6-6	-	TGTGCCAGCAGTTACCCGCCGGCGGGCACAGATACGCAGTATTTT	CASSYPPAGTDTQYF
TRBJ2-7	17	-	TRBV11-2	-	TGTGCCAGCAGCTTAGATTTGGGGGGCGCGTCCCCCTACGAGCAGTACTTC	CASSLDLGGASPYEQYF
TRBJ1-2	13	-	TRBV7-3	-	TGTGCCAGCAGCTTAAGTAACGGTTATGGCTACACCTTC	CASSLSNGYGYTF
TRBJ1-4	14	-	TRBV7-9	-	TGTGCCAGCGGGTTGTCAGCAACTAATGAAAAACTGTTTTTT	CASGLSATNEKLFF
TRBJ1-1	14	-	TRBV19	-	TGTGCCACCAAAACCTCGCGACAGAACACTGAAGCTTTCTTT	CATKTSRQNTEAFF
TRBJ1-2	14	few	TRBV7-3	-	TGTGCCAGCAGCTTAATCCCGGGGGGCTATGGCTACACCTTC	CASSLIPGGYGYTF
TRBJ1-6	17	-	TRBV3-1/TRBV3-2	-	TGTGCCAGCACCTTAAAAGGAGGGAGCTCCTATAATTCACCCCTCCACTTT	CASTLKGGSSYNSPLHF
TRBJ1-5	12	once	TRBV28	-	TGTGCCAGCAGTTTATTTTTGCAGCCCCAGCATTTT	CASSLFLQPQHF
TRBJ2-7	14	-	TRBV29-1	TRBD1	TGCAGCGTTGATCGGACAGGGAACTCCTACGAGCAGTACTTC	CSVDRTGNSYEQYF
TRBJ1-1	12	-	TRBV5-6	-	TGTGCCAGCAGCTTGGGCGGACCGGAAGCTTTCTTT	CASSLGGPEAFF
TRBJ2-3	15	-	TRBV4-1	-	TGCGCCAGCAGCCGGACCGGGACCCCAGGGGATACGCAGTATTTT	CASSRTGTPGDTQYF
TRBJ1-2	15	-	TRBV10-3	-	TGTGCCATCAGTGAGATGACCGGGGCAAACTATGGCTACACCTTC	CAISEMTGANYGYTF
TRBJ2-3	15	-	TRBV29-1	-	TGCAGCGTAACCAGGGGGGGACAGGGCACAGATACGCAGTATTTT	CSVTRGGQGTDTQYF
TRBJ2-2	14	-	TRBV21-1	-	TGTGCCAGCAGCAAGCGGGGGGGCACCGGGGAGCTGTTTTTT	CASSKRGGTGELFF
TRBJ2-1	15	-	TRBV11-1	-	TGTGCCAGCACCCCCCGGGGGTCATCCTACAATGAGCAGTTCTTC	CASTPRGSSYNEQFF
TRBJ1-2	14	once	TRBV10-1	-	TGCGCCAGCAGTGGGGCAGGGAGTCTGGGTGGCTACACCTTC	CASSGAGSLGGYTF
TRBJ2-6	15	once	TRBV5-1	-	TGCGCCAGCAGCTTACAGGGAGCTGGGGCCAACGTCCTGACTTTC	CASSLQGAGANVLTF